These T cell receptor beta chains were read from a single sample in a study of CD8 T cells in Susac syndrome. TCRdb fed the immunoSEQ multiplex PCR reads into MiXCR, producing one record per CDR3 protein. This sample has 130,000 to 150,000 distinct CDR3 sequences, with approximately 93% found just once. What was sequenced was CD8+ T cells from PBMCs. The origin of the receptors is a human donor in good health. CDR3s include the opening cysteine and the closing phenylalanine or tryptophan. The D gene is left open where the match is weak. Size is omitted from some rows. Given values are once, few, many or a class for expanded clones.

clone_size,j_call,d_call,v_call,cdr3_aa,cdr3_nt
NA,TRBJ2-3,TRBD2,TRBV12-3/TRBV12-4,CASSLKAGGSTDTQYF,TGTGCCAGCAGTTTAAAGGCGGGAGGATCCACAGATACGCAGTATTTT
NA,TRBJ2-2,NA,TRBV9,CASSVAGANTGELFF,TGTGCCAGCAGCGTAGCCGGCGCGAACACCGGGGAGCTGTTTTTT
NA,TRBJ2-7,NA,TRBV29-1,CSVRTGAFYEQYF,TGCAGCGTTCGAACGGGAGCCTTCTACGAGCAGTACTTC
NA,TRBJ2-6,NA,TRBV24-1,CASQGNGANVLTF,TGTGCCAGCCAGGGTAACGGGGCCAACGTCCTGACTTTC
NA,TRBJ1-1,NA,TRBV27,CASSFLGDTEAFF,TGTGCCAGCAGCTTCTTGGGGGACACTGAAGCTTTCTTT
NA,TRBJ1-5,TRBD1,TRBV13,CASTLGTGDQPQHF,TGTGCCAGCACATTGGGGACAGGGGATCAGCCCCAGCATTTT
NA,TRBJ1-2,NA,TRBV25-1,CASTDSIGYGYTF,TGTGCCAGCACCGATAGCATCGGCTATGGCTACACCTTC
NA,TRBJ2-2,NA,TRBV29-1,CSVESIERWTGELFF,TGCAGCGTTGAGTCGATAGAACGTTGGACCGGGGAGCTGTTTTTT
once,TRBJ2-1,NA,TRBV4-3,CASSQSPQPNEQFF,TGCGCCAGCAGCCAAAGTCCCCAGCCCAATGAGCAGTTCTTC
NA,TRBJ1-2,NA,TRBV29-1,CSVETGEGPYGYTF,TGCAGCGTTGAAACGGGAGAAGGACCCTATGGCTACACCTTC
NA,TRBJ1-4,NA,TRBV9,CASSVGAGSNEKLFF,TGTGCCAGCAGCGTAGGGGCAGGGAGTAATGAAAAACTGTTTTTT
NA,TRBJ1-5,NA,TRBV7-9,CASSSDGGYNQPQHF,TGTGCCAGCAGCTCTGACGGGGGGTACAATCAGCCCCAGCATTTT
NA,TRBJ2-6,NA,TRBV4-2,CASSQENWRGSGANVLTF,TGTGCCAGCAGCCAAGAGAATTGGCGAGGCTCTGGGGCCAACGTCCTGACTTTC
NA,TRBJ1-2,NA,TRBV4-1,CASSHGHYGYTF,TGCGCCAGCAGCCATGGGCACTATGGCTACACCTTC
NA,TRBJ1-1,NA,TRBV7-9,CASSLVTGYNTEAFF,TGTGCCAGCAGCTTAGTCACGGGTTATAACACTGAAGCTTTCTTT
NA,TRBJ2-1,TRBD2,TRBV20-1,CSARTSGSYEQFF,TGCAGTGCTAGGACTAGCGGGAGCTATGAGCAGTTCTTC
NA,TRBJ1-1,NA,TRBV3-1,CASSQVLGAGDTEAFF,TGTGCCAGCAGCCAAGTATTAGGGGCGGGGGACACTGAAGCTTTCTTT
NA,TRBJ2-5,TRBD2,TRBV3-1,CASSPRAAGEETQYF,TGTGCCAGCAGCCCCCGAGCGGCGGGGGAGGAGACCCAGTACTTC
NA,TRBJ2-2,TRBD2,TRBV9,CASSGMTSGRSGELFF,TGTGCCAGCAGCGGAATGACTAGCGGGAGATCGGGGGAGCTGTTTTTT
once,TRBJ2-3,TRBD2,TRBV28,CASRGLAGVSANTQYF,TGTGCCAGCAGGGGACTAGCGGGAGTTTCCGCAAATACGCAGTATTTT
NA,TRBJ2-7,NA,TRBV19,CASSEEENEQYF,TGTGCCAGTAGTGAAGAGGAGAACGAGCAGTACTTC
once,TRBJ2-1,NA,TRBV20-1,CSARDMWEQFF,TGCAGTGCTAGAGATATGTGGGAGCAGTTCTTC
NA,TRBJ1-2,NA,TRBV27,CASSAVLTGFYGYTF,TGTGCCAGCAGTGCAGTACTAACAGGCTTCTATGGCTACACCTTC
NA,TRBJ2-7,TRBD2,TRBV7-9,CASSPTGTSGSEQYF,TGTGCCAGCAGCCCAACCGGGACTAGCGGGAGCGAGCAGTACTTC
NA,TRBJ2-4,NA,TRBV7-8,CASRHRVTNIQYF,TGTGCCAGCAGACACAGGGTCACAAACATTCAGTACTTC
NA,TRBJ2-3,TRBD2,TRBV10-3,CAIRPLAGGTDTQYF,TGTGCCATCAGACCACTAGCGGGAGGGACAGATACGCAGTATTTT
NA,TRBJ2-7,TRBD1,TRBV13,CASSFTGTDQGEQYF,TGTGCCAGCAGCTTCACCGGGACAGATCAGGGCGAGCAGTACTTC
NA,TRBJ1-1,NA,TRBV14,CASSLWADEAFF,TGTGCCAGCAGCCTTTGGGCAGATGAAGCTTTCTTT
NA,TRBJ2-1,TRBD1,TRBV30,CACLQGAFVEQFF,TGTGCCTGCTTACAGGGGGCGTTTGTAGAGCAGTTCTTC
NA,TRBJ1-2,NA,TRBV7-9,CASSLEMGKGYTF,TGTGCCAGCAGCCTAGAGATGGGGAAGGGCTACACCTTC
NA,TRBJ1-2,NA,TRBV4-3,CASSHPSGAGYTF,TGCGCCAGCAGCCACCCCTCAGGGGCGGGCTACACCTTC
few,TRBJ2-7,NA,TRBV20-1,CSTGNEQYF,TGCAGCACAGGGAACGAGCAGTACTTC